One sample yielded the 14 T cell receptor beta chains listed below, sequenced in a study of early T cells in non-severe SARS-CoV-2 infection. MiXCR, applied by TCRdb to the 5' RACE reads, yields one record per CDR3 protein. The table includes over 50,000 distinct CDR3 sequences, roughly a tenth detected once. Sequencing was performed on whole blood. The receptor set was obtained from an adult who was a healthcare worker with PCR-confirmed SARS-CoV-2 infection or an uninfected control (not recorded which).

This clonotype has at least ten counts. The chain couples TRBV3-1 to TRBJ1-3, with 8 bases that match TRBD1. Germline CDR1 LGHDT, CDR2 YNNKEL (reference sequence). This CDR3 comprises 19 residues. Trimming at V came to 2 bases and at J to 0 bases, leaving 12 bases not matched to a gene. This chain's CDR3 is CASSQWDRRFSSSGNTIYF. The CDR3 DNA is TGTGCCAGCAGCCAATGGGACAGGAGGTTTTCCAGCTCTGGAAACACCATATATTTT.

The chain uses TRBV20-1 and TRBJ1-6, with no clear D. The CDR3 has 15 residues. Trimming took off 0 bases at V and 7 bases at J, with 13 bases between the two ends. In germline, CDR1 is DFQATT, CDR2 SNEGSKA (reference sequence). CDR3 protein: CSARDRLLENSPLHF. The CDR3 coding sequence is TGCAGTGCTAGAGATCGGCTGCTGGAAAATTCACCCCTCCACTTT.

The V and J genes are TRBV5-4 and TRBJ2-5; D remains unclear. This CDR3 is 12 amino acids long. Germline V gives CDR1 SGHNT, CDR2 YYREEE (reference sequence). Between the trimmed V and J ends, which lost 4 bases and 5 bases, there was a span of 9 bases. In DNA, the CDR3 is TGTGCCAGCAGCGAGGTGAGGGAGACCCAGTACTTC. Translated: CASSEVRETQYF.

The CDR3 DNA sequence: TGTGCCAGCAGCATATACAGGGGGCGCGTCGGAGATACGCAGTATTTT. It yields the protein CASSIYRGRVGDTQYF. The V and J genes are TRBV7-9 and TRBJ2-3, with 9 bases that match TRBD1. The CDR3 extends over 16 amino acids. V was pared by 5 bases and J by 5 bases, with 11 bases of the junction left unmatched. Per germline, CDR1 SEHNR and CDR2 FQNEAQ (reference sequence). The whole variable domain, remainder taken from reference TRBV7-9 and TRBJ2-3, is DTGVSQNPRHKITKRGQNVTFRCDPISEHNRLYWYRQTLGQGPEFLTYFQNEAQLEKSRLLSDRFSAERPKGSFSTLEIQRTEQGDSAMYLCASSIYRGRVGDTQYFGPGTRLTVL.

This clonotype was counted between two and nine times. The rearrangement uses TRBV20-1 and TRBJ2-3, with 12 bases matching TRBD2. Germline V CDR1 and CDR2: DFQATT, SNEGSKA (reference sequence). The CDR3 has 15 residues. The CDR3: CSLGLAGGHADTQYF. CDR3 DNA: TGCAGCCTGGGGCTAGCGGGGGGGCATGCAGATACGCAGTATTTT.

This CDR3 reads CASSRGRGYSGNTIYF. CDR3 in DNA: TGTGCCAGCAGCCGCGGCAGGGGCTACTCTGGAAACACCATATATTTT. This chain uses TRBV3-1 with TRBJ1-3; D is perhaps TRBD1 (6 bases). The CDR3 runs to 16 residues. Trimming shortened V by 4 bases and J by 0 bases, and 13 bases separated the two germline ends. CDR1 LGHDT and CDR2 YNNKEL come from the germline V gene (reference sequence).

V is TRBV29-1 and J is TRBJ2-3, with 10 bases matching TRBD1. With 6 bases clipped from V and 0 bases from J, the junction kept 12 bases outside the gene matches. Germline CDR1 and CDR2: SQVTM and ANQGSEA. The CDR3 spans 17 residues. CDR3 residues: CSVRRDRGFSSTDTQYF. The CDR3 DNA reads as TGCAGCGTAAGAAGGGACAGGGGATTTTCTAGCACAGATACGCAGTATTTT.

The genes are TRBV7-2 and TRBJ2-3; TRBD2 agrees at 8 bases. The junction had 8 bases not matched to a gene; V was cut back by 1 base and J by 5 bases. The CDR3 has 16 residues. The germline V gene encodes CDR1 SGHTA and CDR2 FQGNSA. The DNA for the CDR3 is TGTGCCAGCAGCTTAGGGTGGCGGGGGGCCGAAGATACGCAGTATTTT. This codes for CASSLGWRGAEDTQYF.

This chain uses TRBV7-3 with TRBJ2-2, with 7 bases aligning to TRBD1. Germline V lookup: CDR1 SGHTA, CDR2 FQGTGA. The CDR3 loop spans 16 amino acids. Trimming cost V 4 bases and J 4 bases; bases outside gene matches: 9. The DNA for the CDR3 is TGTGCCAGCAGCTCCTCTCCGACAGGGTCCACCGGGGAGCTGTTTTTT. Translation gives CASSSSPTGSTGELFF.

The chain uses TRBV20-1 and TRBJ2-5; the match to TRBD2 covers 7 bases. V lost 4 bases, J lost 2 bases, and 10 bases stayed unmatched. Germline assignment: CDR1 DFQATT and CDR2 SNEGSKA (reference sequence). The CDR3 loop spans 15 amino acids. CDR3 DNA sequence: TGCAGTGCTATCCCCGGGGGGACGGAACAAGAGACCCAGTACTTC. Protein: CSAIPGGTEQETQYF.

The table lists this clonotype with a few counts. The rearrangement joins TRBV5-4 to TRBJ1-2, with D possibly matching TRBD1 (5 bases). Germline lookup yields CDR1 SGHNT and CDR2 YYREEE (reference sequence). Between the trimmed V and J ends, which lost 3 bases and 4 bases, there was a span of 10 bases. This CDR3 is 13 amino acids long. The DNA of the CDR3 is TGTGCCAGCAGCTATGACAGATCCTATGGCTACACCTTC. As protein: CASSYDRSYGYTF. The variable domain in full, completed from reference TRBV5-4 and TRBJ1-2, reads ETGVTQSPTHLIKTRGQQVTLRCSSQSGHNTVSWYQQALGQGPQFIFQYYREEENGRGNFPPRFSGLQFPNYSSELNVNALELDDSALYLCASSYDRSYGYTFGSGTRLTVV.

This clonotype was recorded many times. This chain connects TRBV6-2 or TRBV6-3 to TRBJ2-5; the D gene could be TRBD1 or TRBD2 (6 bases each). CDR1 and CDR2 (germline): MNHEY, SVGEGT. With 4 bases removed from V and 6 bases from J, the gap between germline ends came to 18 bases. The length of the CDR3 is 15 residues. In nucleotides, the CDR3 is TGTGCCAGCAGTTCAAGGGGGGTGCAGGCCCAGACCCAGTACTTC. Its translation: CASSSRGVQAQTQYF.

The chain uses TRBV6-1 and TRBJ2-7; the match to TRBD1 covers 7 bases. CDR1 is MNHNS and CDR2 is SASEGT in the germline V gene. The V segment lost 3 bases and the J segment 2 bases; nucleotides outside the gene matches: 7. The CDR3 has 15 amino acids. In nucleotides, the CDR3 is TGTGCCAGCAGTGAGATTGGACAGGACCCCTACGAGCAGTACGTC. Its protein product is CASSEIGQDPYEQYV.

The chain carries TRBV6-6 and TRBJ2-4, with D possibly being TRBD1 or TRBD2 (5 bases each). The CDR3 consists of 15 residues. Germline assignment: CDR1 MNHNY and CDR2 SVGAGI (reference sequence). The V end lost 5 bases, the J end lost 1 base, and 12 bases lay between the germline ends. CDR3 protein: CASSQDEGAKNIQYF. The CDR3 bases are TGTGCCAGCAGTCAAGACGAGGGGGCCAAAAACATTCAGTACTTC.